Following are 3 T cell receptor beta chains from one sample sequenced in a study of tumor and adjacent non-tumor tissue in lung cancer. The library came from three nested PCR rounds adapted from ARM-PCR protocols. TCRdb fed the multiplex PCR reads into MiXCR, producing one record per CDR3 protein. The table lists fewer than 150,000 distinct CDR3 sequences, approximately 66% of them singletons, with 18% in the top ten. The template was RNA from unsorted bulk tissue. The sequencing sample was made of lung tumor tissue. These receptors all stem from a man aged 60 to 75 with small cell lung cancer.

In regard to this clonotype: The germline gene is not matched at one end of the junction; a read error may be the cause. V gene TRBV7-9 combines with J gene TRBJ2-1; D unclear. CDR3 size: 11 residues. Per the germline V gene, CDR1 is SEHNR and CDR2 is FQNEAQ (reference sequence). As DNA, the CDR3 is TGTACCAGAGGTGCTAGCAATGAGCAGTTCTTC. Amino acids: CTRGASNEQFF.

As to this clonotype: The CDR3 does not end in the conserved phenylalanine or tryptophan, so this is likely a read error. V and J are TRBV20-1 and TRBJ2-4; perhaps TRBD2 as D (6 bases). The germline V gene has CDR1 DFQATT and CDR2 SNEGSKA (reference sequence). This CDR3 region has 14 residues. CDR3 sequence (DNA): TGCGGTGCAAAGGGACTGACAGTCAAAAACATTCAGTACTAC. Its translation is CGAKGLTVKNIQYY.

A word on this clonotype: Possible read error: a much larger clone is one base away. The chain combines TRBV29-1 with TRBJ2-1; 10 nucleotides align to TRBD1. CDR1 is SQVTM, CDR2 ANQGSEA, per germline. Trimming cost V 7 bases and J 7 bases; bases outside gene matches: 10. The CDR3 runs to 14 residues. As DNA, the CDR3 is TGCAGCGCTCAGGACAGGGGGTGGTGGAATGAGCAGTTCTTC. This sequence encodes CSAQDRGWWNEQFF.